The clone carrying this TCR beta chain was recorded at least ten times. Antigen specificity is unknown. One entry per CDR3 protein results from TCRdb running MiXCR on the reads. The sample carries around 740,000 distinct CDR3 sequences, under 40% recorded once. This entry belongs to a study of T cell repertoires in cytomegalovirus infection. The overall study: Indications came from public TCR beta signatures; they pointed to CMV infection and to a matching HLA type. Whole-study findings and limits: Accumulated public TCR beta family frequency recognized individuals carrying CMV together with the relevant HLA. CMV-specific TCR beta clonotypes restricted by HLA-C dominated the ex vivo response.

V was clipped by 8 bases and J by 1 base, with 23 bases between them. This CDR3 is built from 17 residues. Per the germline V gene, CDR1 is SEHNR and CDR2 is FQNEAQ (reference sequence). The clonotype was recovered from a human donor in good health (CMV status not recorded). Some clones in this sample may be carry-over from other donors' samples. The sequenced material came from PBMCs. The chain uses TRBV7-9 and TRBJ1-1; a possible D gene is TRBD1 (6 bases). The CDR3 DNA sequence: TGTGCCAGCCCGCCCCCGGGAATGGTGGGACAGAACACTGAAGCTTTCTTT. Its translation is CASPPPGMVGQNTEAFF.